Included here is one T cell receptor beta chain sequence, with context. Clinical history as reported by participants underpinned cohort assignment. This entry is derived from a study of blood T cell repertoires in COVID-19. Only in-frame clones appear in the TCRdb table, and some are missing; sequencing was by immunoSEQ multiplex PCR. In the table there are approximately 170,000 clones, about 89% of which are singletons. This CDR3 comprises 13 residues. CDR1 LNHDA and CDR2 SQIVND come from the germline V gene (reference sequence). Trimming removed 4 bases at V and 4 bases at J, with 11 bases between. Material for sequencing was PBMCs or T cells enriched from blood (not recorded which). V and J are TRBV19 and TRBJ2-7; tentative D call: TRBD2 (6 bases). This clonotype originated in a woman aged 18 to 35 who had recovered from COVID-19. CDR3 residues: CASSRGLLYEQYF. In nucleotides, the CDR3 is TGTGCCAGTAGTAGGGGACTGCTGTACGAGCAGTACTTC.